Presented here are 14 T cell receptor beta chains from one specimen sequenced in a study of cytomegalovirus exposure and HLA in healthy donors. Primers for the PCR totalled 60 Vbeta and 13 Jbeta. The data were produced by immunoSEQ multiplex PCR, yet TCRdb's version contains in-frame clones alone and is incomplete. The sample includes under 200,000 clones, roughly four fifths of them seen just once. The specimen was PBMCs. The receptors originated from a woman in her forties or fifties in good health and CMV-seropositive.

The chain links TRBV5-4 to TRBJ2-1; 12 bases are a match to TRBD2. The CDR3 runs to 16 residues. V was clipped by 4 bases and J by 1 base; unmatched bases: 3. Germline values: CDR1 SGHNT, CDR2 YYREEE (reference sequence). CDR3 amino acids: CASSPTSGGSYNEQFF. In DNA form, the CDR3 reads TGTGCCAGCAGCCCGACTAGCGGGGGATCCTACAATGAGCAGTTCTTC.

This chain joins TRBV6-6 and TRBJ1-2; 10 bases agree with TRBD1. Per germline, CDR1 MNHNY and CDR2 SVGAGI (reference sequence). J was trimmed by 7 bases and V by 6 bases; bases with no gene match: 11. The CDR3 runs to 15 residues. CDR3 amino acids: CASRRSRQGAIGYTF. The CDR3 DNA follows: TGTGCCAGCAGGCGATCTAGACAGGGGGCGATTGGCTACACCTTC.

This clone was seen a few times. The chain is built from TRBV2 and TRBJ1-4, with D unclear. The germline CDR1 and CDR2 sequences are SNHLY and FYNNEI. The CDR3 runs 12 residues. V lost 4 bases, J lost 6 bases, and 6 bases lay in between. CDR3 coding DNA: TGTGCCAGCAGTGGTAATTATGAAAAACTGTTTTTT. Its protein is CASSGNYEKLFF.

J is TRBJ1-2 and V is TRBV7-9, with D possibly being TRBD1 (6 bases). This CDR3 is 15 amino acids long. Between the trimmed V and J ends, which lost 3 bases and 0 bases, there was a span of 11 bases. Germline V gene data show CDR1 as SEHNR and CDR2 as FQNEAQ (reference sequence). The CDR3 DNA reads TGTGCCAGCAGCTTTAGACAGGATTCTAACTATGGCTACACCTTC. Protein product: CASSFRQDSNYGYTF. The full variable domain, with the rest looked up from reference TRBV7-9 and TRBJ1-2, is DTGVSQNPRHKITKRGQNVTFRCDPISEHNRLYWYRQTLGQGPEFLTYFQNEAQLEKSRLLSDRFSAERPKGSFSTLEIQRTEQGDSAMYLCASSFRQDSNYGYTFGSGTRLTVV.

The chain couples TRBV29-1 to TRBJ1-1; tentative D call: TRBD1 (6 bases). V gave up 2 bases and J gave up 1 base, with 8 bases separating them. CDR3 length: 13 amino acids. Germline values: CDR1 SQVTM, CDR2 ANQGSEA. This CDR3 reads CSVETGKNTEAFF. For the CDR3, the DNA is TGCAGCGTTGAAACAGGGAAGAACACTGAAGCTTTCTTT.

The chain has TRBV18 and TRBJ2-5; 8 bases align to TRBD1. With 1 base clipped from V and 4 bases from J, the junction kept 8 bases outside the gene matches. The CDR3 sequence is 16 residues long. Germline V lookup: CDR1 KGHSH, CDR2 LQKENI. CDR3 sequence: CASSPLSGGGGETQYF. The CDR3 coding sequence is TGTGCCAGCTCACCACTCTCAGGGGGCGGTGGAGAGACCCAGTACTTC.

This sequence joins TRBV19 and TRBJ1-4; D gene ambiguous. The CDR3 is made up of 17 amino acids. Per germline, CDR1 LNHDA and CDR2 SQIVND (reference sequence). The V gene lost 7 bases and the J gene lost 3 bases, with 21 bases spanning the gap. CDR3 bases: TGTGCCAGTACCCCCGTCGCGGGGATAGTAGCTAATGAAAAACTGTTTTTT. It is translated as CASTPVAGIVANEKLFF.

The chain links TRBV12-5 to TRBJ1-1; D ambiguous. This CDR3 is built from 12 residues. The germline gives CDR1 LGHNT, CDR2 FRNRAP. Trimming cost V 1 base and J 9 bases, with 9 bases left between them. As DNA, the CDR3 is TGTGCTAGTGGTTTGGGGGTACAGAAAGCTTTCTTT. It is translated as CASGLGVQKAFF.

This clone was counted a few times. This chain uses TRBV19 with TRBJ2-5, with a weak D call TRBD1 (6 bases). The CDR3 totals 14 residues. Germline CDR1 is LNHDA and CDR2 is SQIVND (reference sequence). V was shortened by 5 bases and J by 1 base, with 11 bases between the two germline ends. For the CDR3, the DNA is TGTGCCAGTAGTTCTGGGACATTCCAAGAGACCCAGTACTTC. Translating it yields CASSSGTFQETQYF.

The chain is built from TRBV5-1 and TRBJ2-5, with 7 positions matching TRBD1. The CDR3 length is 13 residues. V was pared by 5 bases and J by 2 bases, with 3 bases of the junction left unmatched. Germline V gene data show CDR1 as SGHRS and CDR2 as YFSETQ. CDR3 nucleotides: TGCGCCAGCAGTAAGACAGGGCAAGAGACCCAGTACTTC. Encoded protein: CASSKTGQETQYF. The full variable domain, its missing parts supplied by reference TRBV5-1 and TRBJ2-5, is KAGVTQTPRYLIKTRGQQVTLSCSPISGHRSVSWYQQTPGQGLQFLFEYFSETQRNKGNFPGRFSGRQFSNSRSEMNVSTLELGDSALYLCASSKTGQETQYFGPGTRLLVL.

V gene TRBV18 combines with J gene TRBJ1-2; D unclear. This CDR3 is built from 16 residues. The V end lost 3 bases, the J end lost 2 bases, and 16 bases lay between the germline ends. Germline CDR1 and CDR2: KGHSH and LQKENI. CDR3 amino acids: CASSPSAGSSNYGYTF. The CDR3 bases are TGTGCCAGCTCACCCTCGGCGGGGTCGTCGAACTATGGCTACACCTTC.

This clone was seen a handful of times. V is TRBV19 and J is TRBJ1-5, with TRBD1 matching over 9 bases. This CDR3 has 15 residues. The germline CDR1 and CDR2 sequences are LNHDA and SQIVND (reference sequence). Losses at the gene ends were 5 bases for V and 3 bases for J; bases not matched to a gene: 5. CDR3 coding DNA: TGTGCCAGTAGTGCCCGGGACAGGGACAATCAGCCCCAGCATTTT. This translates into CASSARDRDNQPQHF.

This chain joins TRBV5-6 and TRBJ2-2; D is perhaps TRBD1 (6 bases). The CDR3 totals 15 residues. The V gene's germline CDR1 is SGHDT and CDR2 YYEEEE. Trimming cost V 5 bases and J 0 bases, with 11 bases left between them. CDR3 DNA sequence: TGTGCCAGCAGTAGGGGGTGGCCGAACACCGGGGAGCTGTTTTTT. This sequence encodes CASSRGWPNTGELFF.

V and J are TRBV6-1 and TRBJ1-1, with D unclear. Germline lookup yields CDR1 MNHNS and CDR2 SASEGT. CDR3 length: 15 residues. V shed 2 bases and J shed 0 bases, with 10 bases lying between them. CDR3: CASSERSAVNTEAFF. In nucleotides, the CDR3 is TGTGCCAGCAGTGAAAGGAGTGCTGTGAACACTGAAGCTTTCTTT.